A selection of T cell receptor beta chains follows, all from one sample in a study of T cell responses to AZD1222 COVID-19 vaccine. Only in-frame clones appear in the TCRdb table, and some are missing; sequencing was by immunoSEQ multiplex PCR. The profile covers some 200,000 clones, with 85% to 95% appearing a single time and 3% to 5% taken by the ten largest. Material: peripheral blood, obtained on day 0 of AZD1222 vaccination. Receptors were obtained from an adult in good health. CDR3s include the opening cysteine and the closing phenylalanine or tryptophan. The D gene is left open where the match is weak.

TRBV6-4,13,.,TRBJ2-3,CASSAGATDTQYF
TRBV3-1/TRBV3-2,13,.,TRBJ2-5,CASSLDSKETQYF
TRBV2,16,.,TRBJ1-2,CASSELNMGRAGGYTF
TRBV5-4,15,TRBD1,TRBJ1-3,CASSLDRGRRNTIYF
TRBV29-1,15,.,TRBJ1-2,CSVEVPPTGWDGYTF
TRBV10-3,14,.,TRBJ2-7,CAIRPTTGTYEQYF
TRBV7-9,14,.,TRBJ2-1,CASSLGPTHDEQFF
TRBV2,15,TRBD2,TRBJ2-7,CASSRLADPAYEQYF
TRBV10-1,16,.,TRBJ2-1,CASSESSGLRYNEQFF
TRBV11-2,15,.,TRBJ2-1,CASSRVHVGYNEQFF
TRBV5-8,19,TRBD2,TRBJ2-1,CASSTPGLAGPRGSPEQFF
TRBV3-1/TRBV3-2,12,TRBD2,TRBJ2-1,CASSLHGGGLFF
TRBV29-1,13,.,TRBJ1-2,CSVEYLSNYGYTF
TRBV9,17,.,TRBJ1-3,CASSVGSGQRSGNTIYF
TRBV6-5,13,.,TRBJ1-2,CASSSHSSQGYTF
TRBV27,14,.,TRBJ1-4,CASSHDRNNEKLFF
TRBV2,14,.,TRBJ1-6,CASSEIRHNSPLHF
TRBV3-1/TRBV3-2,15,.,TRBJ1-3,CASSQTGGSGNTIYF
TRBV24-1,17,TRBD2,TRBJ2-1,CATSEAGTSGSYNEQFF
TRBV24-1,15,.,TRBJ2-5,CATSALTDAGETQYF
TRBV6-5,14,TRBD1,TRBJ1-2,CASSYTSYRGVRTF
TRBV2,15,TRBD2,TRBJ2-1,CASTPRSGGVNEQFF
TRBV21-1,14,.,TRBJ2-5,CASVSAGAGETQYF
TRBV2,13,TRBD1,TRBJ1-5,CASRGDSPQPQHF
TRBV6-2/TRBV6-3,15,.,TRBJ1-1,CASSYSKRITPEAFF
TRBV27,15,TRBD2,TRBJ2-7,CASSRIGLVSYEQYF
TRBV28,14,.,TRBJ1-5,CASNKLPVGQPQHF
TRBV5-1,14,.,TRBJ1-2,CASSPGGQAYGYTF
TRBV6-2/TRBV6-3,12,.,TRBJ2-7,CASSYVHYEQYF
TRBV19,13,.,TRBJ1-6,CASAGQRNSPLHF
TRBV2,14,.,TRBJ2-5,CASSVQGIMETQYF
TRBV5-8,15,.,TRBJ1-4,CASSIGQTPNEKLFF
TRBV5-1,15,.,TRBJ1-2,CASSLGAGGGAGYTF
TRBV5-1,15,.,TRBJ1-1,CASSLRLGKDTEAFF
TRBV6-5,14,TRBD2,TRBJ2-7,CASSYGTRHYEQYF
TRBV3-1/TRBV3-2,16,TRBD1,TRBJ2-2,CASSQERRQGPGELFF
TRBV18,15,TRBD2,TRBJ2-3,CASSPGTGGTDTQYF
TRBV5-5,13,TRBD1,TRBJ1-2,CASSLRTGEGYTF
TRBV15,14,.,TRBJ2-2,CATSSEVNTGELFF
TRBV27,13,.,TRBJ2-7,CASLQVGLYEQYF
TRBV28,14,.,TRBJ1-6,CASSSSSYNSPLHF
TRBV3-1/TRBV3-2,16,TRBD2,TRBJ2-1,CASHQEIAGADNEQFF
TRBV9,14,.,TRBJ2-7,CASSVATGAHEQYF
TRBV6-5,14,TRBD1,TRBJ1-2,CASSPWTGGNGYTF
TRBV5-1,15,.,TRBJ2-2,CASSLAQINTGELFF
TRBV7-2,17,TRBD1,TRBJ2-5,CASSFFQGTDRQETQYF
TRBV27,15,TRBD1,TRBJ2-7,CASRTGTGIFYEQYF
TRBV12-3/TRBV12-4,13,TRBD1,TRBJ1-1,CASSRTGRTEAFF